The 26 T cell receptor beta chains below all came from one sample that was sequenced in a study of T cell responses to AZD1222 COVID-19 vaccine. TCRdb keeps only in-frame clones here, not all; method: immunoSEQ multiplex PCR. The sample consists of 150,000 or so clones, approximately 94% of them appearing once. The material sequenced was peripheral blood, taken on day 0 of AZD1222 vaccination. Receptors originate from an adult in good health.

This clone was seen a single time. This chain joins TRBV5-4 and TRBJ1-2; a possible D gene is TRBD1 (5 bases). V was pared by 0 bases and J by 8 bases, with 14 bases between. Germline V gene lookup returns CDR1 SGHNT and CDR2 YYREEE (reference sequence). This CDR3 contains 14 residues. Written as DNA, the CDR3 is TGTGCCAGCAGCTTGGAGCTGGGCCAGGGCGGCTACACCTTC. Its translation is CASSLELGQGGYTF.

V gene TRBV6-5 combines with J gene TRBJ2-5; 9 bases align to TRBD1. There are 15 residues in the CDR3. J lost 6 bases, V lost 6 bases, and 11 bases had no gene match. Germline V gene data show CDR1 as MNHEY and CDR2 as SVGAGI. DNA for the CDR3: TGTGCCAGCAGGACTGGACAGGGGAGTTACCAGACCCAGTACTTC. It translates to CASRTGQGSYQTQYF.

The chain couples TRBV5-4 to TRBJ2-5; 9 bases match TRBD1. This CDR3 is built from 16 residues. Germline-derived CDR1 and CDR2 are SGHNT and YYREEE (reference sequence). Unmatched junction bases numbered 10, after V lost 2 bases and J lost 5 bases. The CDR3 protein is CASSFLGQGNKETQYF. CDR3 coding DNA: TGTGCCAGCAGCTTCCTTGGACAGGGGAACAAGGAGACCCAGTACTTC. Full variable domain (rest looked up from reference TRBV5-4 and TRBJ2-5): ETGVTQSPTHLIKTRGQQVTLRCSSQSGHNTVSWYQQALGQGPQFIFQYYREEENGRGNFPPRFSGLQFPNYSSELNVNALELDDSALYLCASSFLGQGNKETQYFGPGTRLLVL.

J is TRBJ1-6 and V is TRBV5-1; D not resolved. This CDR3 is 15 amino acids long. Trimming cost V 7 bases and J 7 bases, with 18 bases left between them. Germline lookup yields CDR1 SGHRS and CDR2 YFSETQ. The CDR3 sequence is CASAPLVGVNSPLHF. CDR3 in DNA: TGCGCCAGCGCCCCATTAGTAGGTGTGAATTCACCCCTCCACTTT.

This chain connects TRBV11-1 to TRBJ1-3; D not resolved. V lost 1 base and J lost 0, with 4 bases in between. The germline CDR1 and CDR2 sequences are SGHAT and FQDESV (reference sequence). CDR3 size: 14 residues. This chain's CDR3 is CASSLDISGNTIYF. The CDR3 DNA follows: TGTGCCAGCAGCTTAGACATCTCTGGAAACACCATATATTTT. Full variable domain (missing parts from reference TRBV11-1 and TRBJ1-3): EAEVAQSPRYKITEKSQAVAFWCDPISGHATLYWYRQILGQGPELLVQFQDESVVDDSQLPKDRFSAERLKGVDSTLKIQPAELGDSAMYLCASSLDISGNTIYFGEGSWLTVV.

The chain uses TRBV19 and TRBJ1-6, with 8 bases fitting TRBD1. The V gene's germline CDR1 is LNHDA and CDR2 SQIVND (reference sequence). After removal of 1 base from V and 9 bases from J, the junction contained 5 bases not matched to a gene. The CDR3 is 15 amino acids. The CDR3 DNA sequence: TGTGCCAGTAGTATAGTTGCCAGGGGGCTTTCACCCCTCCACTTT. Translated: CASSIVARGLSPLHF.

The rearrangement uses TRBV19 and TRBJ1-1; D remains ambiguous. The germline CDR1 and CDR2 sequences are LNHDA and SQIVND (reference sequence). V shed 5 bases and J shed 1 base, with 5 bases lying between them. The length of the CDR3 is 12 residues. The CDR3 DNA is TGTGCCAGTAGTCTATCGAACACTGAAGCTTTCTTT. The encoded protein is CASSLSNTEAFF.

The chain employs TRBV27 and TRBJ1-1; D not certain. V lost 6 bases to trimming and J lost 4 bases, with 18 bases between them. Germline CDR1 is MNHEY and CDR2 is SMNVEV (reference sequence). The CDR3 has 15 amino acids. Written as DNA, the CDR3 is TGTGCCAGCAGGCTACGGGAGGGATTTCCCACTGAAGCTTTCTTT. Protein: CASRLREGFPTEAFF.

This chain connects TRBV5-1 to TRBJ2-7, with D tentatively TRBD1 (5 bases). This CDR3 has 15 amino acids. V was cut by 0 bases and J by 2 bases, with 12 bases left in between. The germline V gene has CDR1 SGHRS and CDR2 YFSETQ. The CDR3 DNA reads TGCGCCAGCAGCTTGGTCCTAACAGGTCCCTACGAGCAGTACTTC. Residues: CASSLVLTGPYEQYF.

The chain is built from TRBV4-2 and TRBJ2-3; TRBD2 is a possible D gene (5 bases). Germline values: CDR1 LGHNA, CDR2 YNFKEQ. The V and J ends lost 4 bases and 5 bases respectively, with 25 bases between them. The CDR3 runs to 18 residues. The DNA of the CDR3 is TGTGCCAGCAGCCGGGAGTGGGCTAGACCCAGTGAGCAAGATACGCAGTATTTT. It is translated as CASSREWARPSEQDTQYF.

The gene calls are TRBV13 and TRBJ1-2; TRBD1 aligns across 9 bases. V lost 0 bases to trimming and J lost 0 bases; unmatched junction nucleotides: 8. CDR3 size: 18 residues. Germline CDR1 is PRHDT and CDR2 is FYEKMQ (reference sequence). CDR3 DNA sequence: TGTGCCAGCAGCTTAGGGACAGGGGGATACCTTGCTAACTATGGCTACACCTTC. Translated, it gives CASSLGTGGYLANYGYTF.

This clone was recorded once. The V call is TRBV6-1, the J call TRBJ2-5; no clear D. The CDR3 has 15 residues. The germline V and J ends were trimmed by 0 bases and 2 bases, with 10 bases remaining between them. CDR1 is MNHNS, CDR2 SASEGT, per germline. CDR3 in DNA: TGTGCCAGCAGTGAAGCGCTTGTAGGGCAAGAGACCCAGTACTTC. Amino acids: CASSEALVGQETQYF.

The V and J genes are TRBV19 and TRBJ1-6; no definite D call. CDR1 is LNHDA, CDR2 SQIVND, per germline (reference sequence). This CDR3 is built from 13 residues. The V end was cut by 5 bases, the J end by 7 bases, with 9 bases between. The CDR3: CASSPGQNSPLHF. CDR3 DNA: TGTGCCAGTAGTCCGGGCCAGAATTCACCCCTCCACTTT.

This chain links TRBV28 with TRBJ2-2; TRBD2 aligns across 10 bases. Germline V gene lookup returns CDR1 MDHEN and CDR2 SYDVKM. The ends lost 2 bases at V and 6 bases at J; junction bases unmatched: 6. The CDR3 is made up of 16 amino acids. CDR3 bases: TGTGCCAGCAGTTTAGAGCGGGGGGGCCGCCCCGGGGAGCTGTTTTTT. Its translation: CASSLERGGRPGELFF.

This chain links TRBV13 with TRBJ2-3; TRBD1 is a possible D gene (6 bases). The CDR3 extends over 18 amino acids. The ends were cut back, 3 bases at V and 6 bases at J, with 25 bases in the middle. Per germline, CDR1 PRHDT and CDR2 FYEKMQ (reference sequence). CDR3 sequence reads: CASSLVLGTPESVDTQYF. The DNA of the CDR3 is TGTGCCAGCAGCTTGGTGTTAGGGACACCCGAAAGCGTGGATACGCAGTATTTT. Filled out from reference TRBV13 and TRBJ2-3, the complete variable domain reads AAGVIQSPRHLIKEKRETATLKCYPIPRHDTVYWYQQGPGQDPQFLISFYEKMQSDKGSIPDRFSAQQFSDYHSELNMSSLELGDSALYFCASSLVLGTPESVDTQYFGPGTRLTVL.

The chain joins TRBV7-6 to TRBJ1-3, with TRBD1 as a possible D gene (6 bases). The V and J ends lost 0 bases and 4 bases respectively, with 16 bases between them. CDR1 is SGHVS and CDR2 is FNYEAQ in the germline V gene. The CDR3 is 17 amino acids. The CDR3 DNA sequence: TGTGCCAGCAGCTTAGCCCCCCACGGGGGGGCAGGAAACACCATATATTTT. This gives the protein CASSLAPHGGAGNTIYF.

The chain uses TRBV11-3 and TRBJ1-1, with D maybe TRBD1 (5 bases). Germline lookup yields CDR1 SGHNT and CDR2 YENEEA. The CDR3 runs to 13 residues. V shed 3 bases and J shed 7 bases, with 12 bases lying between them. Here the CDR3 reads CASSFAGGNEAFF. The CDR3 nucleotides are TGTGCCAGCAGCTTCGCTGGGGGTAATGAAGCTTTCTTT.

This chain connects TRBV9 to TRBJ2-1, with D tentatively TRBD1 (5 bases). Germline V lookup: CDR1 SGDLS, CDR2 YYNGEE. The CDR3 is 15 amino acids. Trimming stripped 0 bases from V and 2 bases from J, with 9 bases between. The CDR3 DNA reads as TGTGCCAGCAGCGTAGTAGGGGTCCCCTACAATGAGCAGTTCTTC. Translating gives CASSVVGVPYNEQFF.

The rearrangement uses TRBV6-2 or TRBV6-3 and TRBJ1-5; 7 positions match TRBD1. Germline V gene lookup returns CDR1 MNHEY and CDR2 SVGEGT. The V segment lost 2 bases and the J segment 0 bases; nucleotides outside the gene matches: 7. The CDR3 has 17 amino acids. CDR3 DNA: TGTGCCAGCAGTTACGACAGGGACGAGGATAGCAATCAGCCCCAGCATTTT. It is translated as CASSYDRDEDSNQPQHF.

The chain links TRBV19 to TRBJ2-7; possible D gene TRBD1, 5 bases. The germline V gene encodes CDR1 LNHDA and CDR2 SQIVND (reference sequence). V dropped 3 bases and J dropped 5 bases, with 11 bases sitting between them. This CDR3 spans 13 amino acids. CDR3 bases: TGTGCCAGTAGTATTGCAGGGCTAGACGAGCAGTACTTC. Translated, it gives CASSIAGLDEQYF.

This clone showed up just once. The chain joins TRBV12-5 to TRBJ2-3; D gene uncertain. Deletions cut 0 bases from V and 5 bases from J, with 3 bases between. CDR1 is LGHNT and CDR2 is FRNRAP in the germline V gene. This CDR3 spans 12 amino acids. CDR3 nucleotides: TGTGCTAGTGGTTTGGTGCGAGATACGCAGTATTTT. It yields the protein CASGLVRDTQYF.

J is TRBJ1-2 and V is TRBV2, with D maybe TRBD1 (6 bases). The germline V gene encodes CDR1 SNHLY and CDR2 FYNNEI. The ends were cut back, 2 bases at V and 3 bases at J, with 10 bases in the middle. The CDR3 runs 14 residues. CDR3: CASSEQGLHYGYTF. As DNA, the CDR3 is TGTGCCAGCAGTGAACAGGGGCTTCACTATGGCTACACCTTC. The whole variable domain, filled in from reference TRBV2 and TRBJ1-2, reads EPEVTQTPSHQVTQMGQEVILRCVPISNHLYFYWYRQILGQKVEFLVSFYNNEISEKSEIFDDQFSVERPDGSNFTLKIRSTKLEDSAMYFCASSEQGLHYGYTFGSGTRLTVV.

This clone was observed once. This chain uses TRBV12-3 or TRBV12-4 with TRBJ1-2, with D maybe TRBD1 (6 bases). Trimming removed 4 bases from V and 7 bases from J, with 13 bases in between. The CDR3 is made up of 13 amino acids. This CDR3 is CASSSLRGLGYTF. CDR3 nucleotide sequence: TGTGCCAGCAGTTCCCTTCGGGGGCTTGGCTACACCTTC.

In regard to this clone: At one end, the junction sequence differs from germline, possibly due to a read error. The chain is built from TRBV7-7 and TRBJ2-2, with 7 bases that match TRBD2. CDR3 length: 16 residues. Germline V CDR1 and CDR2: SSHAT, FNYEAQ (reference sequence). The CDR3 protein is CASSFGLVLIPGELFF. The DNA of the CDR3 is TGTGCTAGCAGCTTTGGACTAGTTTTAATCCCCGGGGAGCTGTTTTTT.

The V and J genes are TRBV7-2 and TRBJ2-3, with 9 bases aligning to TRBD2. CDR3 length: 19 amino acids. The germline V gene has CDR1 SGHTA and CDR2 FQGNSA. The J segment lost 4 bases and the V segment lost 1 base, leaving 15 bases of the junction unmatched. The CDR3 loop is CASSLGAWGTSNTPDTQYF. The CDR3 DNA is TGTGCCAGCAGCTTAGGGGCCTGGGGGACTAGCAATACCCCAGATACGCAGTATTTT. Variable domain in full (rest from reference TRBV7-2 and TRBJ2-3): GAGVSQSPSNKVTEKGKDVELRCDPISGHTALYWYRQSLGQGLEFLIYFQGNSAPDKSGLPSDRFSAERTGGSVSTLTIQRTQQEDSAVYLCASSLGAWGTSNTPDTQYFGPGTRLTVL.

The CDR3 here is CASSARTEAFF. The CDR3 coding sequence is TGTGCCAGTAGTGCCCGAACTGAAGCTTTCTTT. The chain links TRBV19 to TRBJ1-1, with D uncertain. The V and J ends lost 5 bases and 5 bases respectively, with 6 bases between them. There are 11 residues in the CDR3. Germline V gene data show CDR1 as LNHDA and CDR2 as SQIVND (reference sequence).